This T cell receptor beta chain originates from a study of cytomegalovirus exposure and HLA in healthy donors. General observations from the study: Altogether, some 170 TCR beta chains were recorded as cytomegalovirus-associated.

Healthy bone marrow donors made up the donors. Worth noting for this clone: Its antigen remains unidentified.

The V end was cut by 6 bases, the J end by 0 bases, with 6 bases between. CDR3 size: 13 residues. From germline, CDR1 is KGHSH and CDR2 LQKENI. The PCR used 60 Vbeta and 13 Jbeta primers. Assay: immunoSEQ multiplex PCR; the TCRdb copy retains only in-frame clones and omits some. The sample consists of about 130,000 clones, about 84% of them appearing once. The chain recombines TRBV18 with TRBJ1-3; no firm D call. The TCR was taken from a man in his forties in good health and CMV-seronegative. Material for sequencing was PBMCs. The CDR3 DNA is TGTGCCAGCTCCTCGGGCTCTGGAAACACCATATATTTT. Translating it yields CASSSGSGNTIYF.